This T cell receptor (beta chain) was obtained from a study of blood T cell repertoires in COVID-19. Overall study context: Sites in the United States, Italy and Spain provided acute and convalescent COVID-19 samples.

CDR3 length: 12 residues. The germline V gene has CDR1 SEHNR and CDR2 FQNEAQ (reference sequence). V lost 6 bases and J 4 bases, leaving 9 bases between the germline ends. Profiled with immunoSEQ multiplex PCR; TCRdb holds only in-frame clones, not every one. There are about 74,000 clones in the sample; roughly 88% occur only once, and roughly 3% lies in the top ten. The receptor was derived from a man in his 70s with active or convalescent COVID-19. Sequenced input: peripheral blood. This chain connects TRBV7-9 to TRBJ1-2; a possible D gene is TRBD1 (5 bases). The CDR3 DNA reads TGTGCCAGCAGTATCGACAGCTATGGCTACACCTTC. This gives the protein CASSIDSYGYTF. The variable domain in full, completed from reference TRBV7-9 and TRBJ1-2, reads DTGVSQNPRHKITKRGQNVTFRCDPISEHNRLYWYRQTLGQGPEFLTYFQNEAQLEKSRLLSDRFSAERPKGSFSTLEIQRTEQGDSAMYLCASSIDSYGYTFGSGTRLTVV.